A single T cell receptor beta chain is shown here with its context. Produced via immunoSEQ multiplex PCR; TCRdb's table is partial and in-frame only. In the table there are under 55,000 clones, around 90% of which are singletons. These data come from a study of T cell changes during pregnancy in multiple sclerosis. This TCR came from a female donor with multiple sclerosis, enrolled in a pregnancy study. The source material was CD4+ T cells from peripheral blood mononuclear cells, sampled before pregnancy.

CDR3 nucleotide sequence: TGTGCCAGCATCTTCGATCGGGGAGGGAGCAATCAGCCCCAGCATTTT. This encodes CASIFDRGGSNQPQHF. V gene TRBV6-6 combines with J gene TRBJ1-5; D ambiguous. The germline V gene encodes CDR1 MNHNY and CDR2 SVGAGI (reference sequence). Deletions cut 7 bases from V and 1 base from J, with 17 bases between. This CDR3 comprises 16 residues.